Following are 31 T cell receptor beta chains from one sample sequenced in a study of shared clonotypes between healthy human individuals. Assay used: immunoSEQ multiplex PCR; TCRdb lists only in-frame clones, some missing. The profile shows about 510,000 clones, over 60% of them singletons. Specimen: PBMCs. These receptor sequences come from a woman aged 40 to 50 in good health. Some clones in this sample may be carry-over from other donors' samples.

The chain joins TRBV30 to TRBJ2-7; the D gene is possibly TRBD1 (6 bases). Germline V gene sequence: CDR1 GTSNPN, CDR2 SVGIG (reference sequence). This CDR3 contains 15 residues. Trimming pared 3 bases from V and 4 bases from J, leaving 19 bases between. The CDR3 region has the DNA TGTGCCTGGAGGGGGGCCGTGTCTTGGTCTTACGAGCAGTACTTC. This sequence encodes CAWRGAVSWSYEQYF.

V gene TRBV11-2 combines with J gene TRBJ2-7; 9 nucleotides match TRBD2. V trimming: 0 bases; J trimming: 2 bases; junction bases outside the gene matches: 2. Per the germline V gene, CDR1 is SGHAT and CDR2 is FQNNGV. The CDR3 spans 15 residues. The CDR3: CASSLETSGTYEQYF. The CDR3 DNA is TGTGCCAGCAGCTTAGAGACTAGCGGTACCTACGAGCAGTACTTC.

Points on this clone: This CDR3 is also generated by other DNA sequences in the sample. The chain joins TRBV7-9 to TRBJ2-6, with D possibly matching TRBD2 (5 bases). Trimming pared 3 bases from V and 1 base from J, leaving 7 bases between. This CDR3 has 15 residues. Germline V gene data show CDR1 as SEHNR and CDR2 as FQNEAQ (reference sequence). CDR3 coding DNA: TGTGCCAGCAGCTTGTCGGGGTCTGGGGCCAACGTCCTGACTTTC. Translated: CASSLSGSGANVLTF.

This clone was seen just once. The chain is built from TRBV6-5 and TRBJ1-2; D is ambiguous. Trimming removed 5 bases from V and 7 bases from J, with 11 bases in between. The CDR3 loop spans 12 amino acids. CDR1 MNHEY and CDR2 SVGAGI come from the germline V gene. CDR3 bases: TGTGCCAGCAGTCCACGACATTCTGGCTACACCTTC. Its translation: CASSPRHSGYTF.

The J gene is TRBJ2-7, the V gene TRBV7-6; TRBD1 matches at 11 bases. V lost 1 base to trimming and J lost 3 bases; unmatched junction nucleotides: 2. The V gene's germline CDR1 is SGHVS and CDR2 FNYEAQ. This CDR3 has 15 residues. As DNA, the CDR3 is TGTGCCAGCAGCTTAGGGACAGGGGGCTTCTACGAGCAGTACTTC. It specifies CASSLGTGGFYEQYF. Drawing the rest from reference TRBV7-6 and TRBJ2-7, the complete variable domain is GAGVSQSPRYKVTKRGQDVALRCDPISGHVSLYWYRQALGQGPEFLTYFNYEAQQDKSGLPNDRFSAERPEGSISTLTIQRTEQRDSAMYRCASSLGTGGFYEQYFGPGTRLTVT.

The chain has TRBV28 and TRBJ2-7, with 7 bases aligning to TRBD1. V shed 3 bases, J shed 3 bases, and the junction held 8 bases outside the gene matches. The germline CDR1 and CDR2 sequences are MDHEN and SYDVKM. The CDR3 runs 15 residues. CDR3 loop: CASSFSDRPHYEQYF. CDR3 nucleotide sequence: TGTGCCAGCAGTTTTTCGGACAGGCCCCACTACGAGCAGTACTTC.

V and J are TRBV28 and TRBJ2-5; 7 bases are a match to TRBD2. Germline assignment: CDR1 MDHEN and CDR2 SYDVKM. V trimming: 5 bases; J trimming: 5 bases; junction bases outside the gene matches: 8. The CDR3 is made up of 14 amino acids. CDR3 coding DNA: TGTGCCAGCAGTCTCCCCCTAGCGGAGGAGACCCAGTACTTC. This sequence encodes CASSLPLAEETQYF.

This chain uses TRBV18 with TRBJ1-4; 9 bases agree with TRBD1. The CDR3 has 16 residues. CDR1 and CDR2 (germline): KGHSH, LQKENI. V lost 5 bases, J lost 8 bases, and 12 bases stayed unmatched. CDR3 sequence: CASSSLTGGAYEKLFF. The CDR3, as DNA: TGTGCCAGCTCATCACTTACAGGGGGCGCATACGAAAAACTGTTTTTT.

The genes are TRBV4-2 and TRBJ2-2; D possibly corresponds to TRBD2 (5 bases). There are 14 residues in the CDR3. The germline gives CDR1 LGHNA, CDR2 YNFKEQ. V lost 0 bases, J lost 5 bases, and 7 bases lay in between. CDR3 residues: CASSQDRRTGELFF. The CDR3 DNA follows: TGTGCCAGCAGCCAAGATCGGAGGACCGGGGAGCTGTTTTTT.

This rearrangement joins TRBV19 to TRBJ2-7; 9 positions match TRBD2. V was clipped by 4 bases and J by 2 bases; unmatched bases: 15. Looked up from germline, CDR1 is LNHDA and CDR2 is SQIVND (reference sequence). There are 18 residues in the CDR3. In DNA form, the CDR3 reads TGTGCCAGTAGTACGGGTCTAGCGGGAAACAGCCCAACCTACGAGCAGTACTTC. Amino acid sequence: CASSTGLAGNSPTYEQYF. Full variable domain (rest looked up from reference TRBV19 and TRBJ2-7): DGGITQSPKYLFRKEGQNVTLSCEQNLNHDAMYWYRQDPGQGLRLIYYSQIVNDFQKGDIAEGYSVSREKKESFPLTVTSAQKNPTAFYLCASSTGLAGNSPTYEQYFGPGTRLTVT.

V gene TRBV10-1 combines with J gene TRBJ1-1; D gene uncertain. The CDR3 runs 15 residues. The V gene's germline CDR1 is WNHNN and CDR2 SYGVQD (reference sequence). V lost 6 bases to trimming and J lost 0 bases, with 14 bases between them. CDR3 coding DNA: TGCGCCAGCAGCCCCTTCGGTCGGATGAACACTGAAGCTTTCTTT. Protein: CASSPFGRMNTEAFF.

The J gene is TRBJ2-7, the V gene TRBV19, with a possible D match to TRBD1 (6 bases). The germline V gene encodes CDR1 LNHDA and CDR2 SQIVND (reference sequence). The CDR3 runs 13 residues. With 9 bases removed from V and 1 base from J, the gap between germline ends came to 13 bases. The CDR3 reads CASGQTGSYEQYF. The CDR3 nucleotides are TGTGCCAGCGGACAGACAGGTTCCTACGAGCAGTACTTC.

Note on this clone: Other nucleotide sequences in the sample specify the same CDR3. The chain has TRBV11-2 and TRBJ2-7, with 7 positions matching TRBD2. The germline V gene encodes CDR1 SGHAT and CDR2 FQNNGV. The CDR3 is made up of 14 amino acids. The V gene end was trimmed by 0 bases and the J gene end by 4 bases; junction bases not matched to a gene: 3. The CDR3 sequence is CASSLDSGTYEQYF. CDR3 bases: TGTGCCAGCAGCTTAGACAGCGGGACGTACGAGCAGTACTTC.

The chain links TRBV10-1 to TRBJ2-2; no clear D gene. Germline assignment: CDR1 WNHNN and CDR2 SYGVQD (reference sequence). The ends were cut back, 8 bases at V and 4 bases at J, with 17 bases in the middle. The CDR3 is made up of 15 amino acids. This CDR3 reads CASDRSERTTGELFF. The CDR3, as DNA: TGCGCCAGCGATAGGTCAGAGAGAACCACCGGGGAGCTGTTTTTT.

The rearrangement links TRBV21-1 to TRBJ2-4; TRBD1 is taken as the D call from the table, unchecked against the DNA. TRBV21-1 represents a pseudogene. There are 17 residues in the CDR3. The CDR3 DNA is TGTGCCAGCAGCCACGACAGGGGGGCCCCCGCCAAAAACATTCAGTACTTC. Translated: CASSHDRGAPAKNIQYF.

V usage is TRBV13 and J usage is TRBJ1-3; D is unclear. Germline lookup yields CDR1 PRHDT and CDR2 FYEKMQ (reference sequence). V was cut by 3 bases and J by 0 bases, with 6 bases left in between. The CDR3 spans 14 residues. CDR3 region: CASSFPLSGNTIYF. CDR3 nucleotide sequence: TGTGCCAGCAGCTTCCCCCTCTCTGGAAACACCATATATTTT.

CDR3 loop: CASSPQRAYSYNEQFF. The CDR3 DNA sequence: TGCGCCAGCAGCCCCCAGAGGGCGTACTCCTACAATGAGCAGTTCTTC. The chain carries TRBV5-1 and TRBJ2-1, with D possibly matching TRBD2 (5 bases). Germline CDR1 SGHRS, CDR2 YFSETQ. The CDR3 spans 16 residues. V lost 4 bases and J 0 bases, leaving 14 bases between the germline ends. Full variable domain (outside the CDR3, taken from reference TRBV5-1 and TRBJ2-1): KAGVTQTPRYLIKTRGQQVTLSCSPISGHRSVSWYQQTPGQGLQFLFEYFSETQRNKGNFPGRFSGRQFSNSRSEMNVSTLELGDSALYLCASSPQRAYSYNEQFFGPGTRLTVL.

The chain links TRBV7-2 to TRBJ2-5; 15 bases agree with TRBD2. The CDR3 extends over 18 amino acids. V shed 1 base, J shed 4 bases, and the junction held 7 bases outside the gene matches. In germline, CDR1 is SGHTA, CDR2 FQGNSA. CDR3 bases: TGTGCCAGCAGCTTAGTCGGACTAGCGGGAGGGTTTGGAGAGACCCAGTACTTC. Translation gives CASSLVGLAGGFGETQYF. Drawing the rest from reference TRBV7-2 and TRBJ2-5, the complete variable domain is GAGVSQSPSNKVTEKGKDVELRCDPISGHTALYWYRQSLGQGLEFLIYFQGNSAPDKSGLPSDRFSAERTGGSVSTLTIQRTQQEDSAVYLCASSLVGLAGGFGETQYFGPGTRLLVL.

The chain carries TRBV11-3 and TRBJ2-2, with 7 bases matching TRBD2. This CDR3 has 15 amino acids. The V and J ends lost 4 bases and 4 bases, in that order; junction bases with no gene match: 6. CDR1 SGHNT and CDR2 YENEEA come from the germline V gene. CDR3 DNA: TGTGCCAGCAGCTACATTTCGGGGGGCACCGGGGAGCTGTTTTTT. It codes for CASSYISGGTGELFF.

The chain couples TRBV7-9 to TRBJ2-7; 9 bases agree with TRBD1. V lost 1 base, J lost 2 bases, and 6 bases stayed unmatched. The CDR3 has 16 amino acids. Germline values: CDR1 SEHNR, CDR2 FQNEAQ (reference sequence). Here the CDR3 DNA reads TGTGCCAGCAGCTTAGGTGTGGGACAGGGCACCTACGAGCAGTACTTC. This encodes CASSLGVGQGTYEQYF.

The chain recombines TRBV5-4 with TRBJ1-1, with D perhaps matching TRBD1 (5 bases). The CDR3 contains 16 residues. Germline CDR1 reads SGHNT; CDR2 reads YYREEE (reference sequence). V lost 4 bases, J lost 6 bases, and 22 bases lay in between. The CDR3 region is CASSLGGGNSLAEAFF. The CDR3 bases are TGTGCCAGCAGCCTGGGGGGTGGGAATAGTCTCGCTGAAGCTTTCTTT.

V is TRBV28 and J is TRBJ2-2; unclear D gene. CDR1 is MDHEN, CDR2 SYDVKM, per germline. Between the trimmed V and J ends, which lost 3 bases and 0 bases, there was a span of 5 bases. CDR3 size: 14 residues. The CDR3 region is CASSFRSNTGELFF. The CDR3 region has the DNA TGTGCCAGCAGTTTTCGATCGAACACCGGGGAGCTGTTTTTT.

The DNA for the CDR3 is TGTGCCAGCAGCCAAGATATCATACCCGGGGGAATAGATACGCAGTATTTT. It encodes CASSQDIIPGGIDTQYF. The rearrangement joins TRBV4-2 to TRBJ2-3, with a possible D match to TRBD2 (6 bases). Looked up from germline, CDR1 is LGHNA and CDR2 is YNFKEQ. The V gene lost 0 bases and the J gene lost 5 bases, with 18 bases spanning the gap. CDR3 length: 17 amino acids.

This chain links TRBV28 with TRBJ2-7; D is uncertain. Trimming pared 6 bases from V and 3 bases from J, leaving 9 bases between. CDR1 and CDR2 (germline): MDHEN, SYDVKM. This CDR3 spans 12 amino acids. Here the CDR3 reads CASSPEGYEQYF. Here the CDR3 DNA reads TGTGCCAGCAGCCCCGAAGGCTACGAGCAGTACTTC.

The chain uses TRBV2 and TRBJ2-1; 9 nucleotides align to TRBD2. The trim removed 6 bases at V and 6 bases at J, leaving 3 bases unmatched. Germline V gene lookup returns CDR1 SNHLY and CDR2 FYNNEI. CDR3 size: 13 residues. The CDR3 spells CASSPTSGNEQFF. In nucleotides, the CDR3 is TGTGCCAGCAGCCCGACTAGCGGCAATGAGCAGTTCTTC.

V is TRBV6-1 and J is TRBJ1-6; D remains unclear. From germline, CDR1 is MNHNS and CDR2 SASEGT. V was trimmed by 4 bases and J by 1 base, leaving 11 bases between them. The CDR3 contains 16 residues. In nucleotides, the CDR3 is TGTGCCAGCAGTGGGGGTGGAGGGTCCTATAATTCACCCCTCCACTTT. It is translated as CASSGGGGSYNSPLHF.

This rearrangement joins TRBV27 to TRBJ2-5; D may correspond to TRBD1 or TRBD2 (5 bases each). The CDR3 totals 15 residues. Between the trimmed V and J ends, which lost 2 bases and 5 bases, there was a span of 15 bases. Germline V lookup: CDR1 MNHEY, CDR2 SMNVEV (reference sequence). The CDR3 loop reads CASSLRGRGVETQYF. CDR3 DNA sequence: TGTGCCAGCAGTTTAAGAGGGAGAGGGGTGGAGACCCAGTACTTC.

Regarding this clone: An end of the junction differs from the germline gene, which may be a read error. The chain combines TRBV7-7 with TRBJ1-1; TRBD1 might be the D (6 bases). Germline V lookup: CDR1 SSHAT, CDR2 FNYEAQ (reference sequence). The CDR3 consists of 13 residues. The CDR3 sequence: CASSRTVNTEAFF. CDR3 sequence (DNA): TGTGCTAGCAGCAGGACAGTGAACACTGAAGCTTTCTTT.

This rearrangement joins TRBV7-9 to TRBJ2-1; TRBD1 matches 10 bases. V lost 4 bases and J lost 6; bases outside the gene matches: 9. The germline V gene has CDR1 SEHNR and CDR2 FQNEAQ (reference sequence). CDR3 length: 16 amino acids. In nucleotides, the CDR3 is TGTGCCAGCAGCTATGGGGACAGGGGCGCGCGCAATGAGCAGTTCTTC. Amino acids: CASSYGDRGARNEQFF.

The rearrangement links TRBV5-1 to TRBJ2-5, with D possibly being TRBD1 (6 bases). Germline V gene data show CDR1 as SGHRS and CDR2 as YFSETQ. The germline V and J ends were trimmed by 1 base and 4 bases, with 17 bases remaining between them. The CDR3 totals 16 residues. In DNA form, the CDR3 reads TGCGCCAGCAGCTTGAATGGACAGATAAAAGCAGAGACCCAGTACTTC. This encodes CASSLNGQIKAETQYF.

The V gene is TRBV2, the J gene TRBJ1-1; D not resolved. The CDR3 is made up of 9 amino acids. The germline V gene has CDR1 SNHLY and CDR2 FYNNEI. Trimming removed 9 bases at V and 4 bases at J, with 3 bases between. CDR3 amino acids: CASGTEAFF. CDR3 in DNA: TGTGCCAGTGGCACTGAAGCTTTCTTT.